This T cell receptor beta chain was sequenced in a study of T-cell memory formation after mild COVID-19. Study observations and caveats: Contracting CD8+ clones were enriched in EMRA, CD4+ mainly in CM and EM.

This clonotype was observed a few times. Antigen unknown. CDR1 KGHSH and CDR2 LQKENI come from the germline V gene. The CDR3 extends over 13 amino acids. After removal of 7 bases from V and 6 bases from J, the junction contained 6 bases not matched to a gene. TCRdb independently ran MiXCR on the 5' RACE reads; one entry per CDR3 protein. The sample contains roughly 400,000 distinct CDR3 sequences, about 20% of which appear only once. This chain uses TRBV18 with TRBJ2-3; 8 positions agree with TRBD2. This sequence originates from a man between 18 and 35 years old who had mild COVID-19 (a few samples of this study predate the infection). Cell type and time point are not known. Sequencing input: PBMCs or a T cell subset sorted from them (not recorded which). The CDR3 sequence is CASLSSGADTQYF. The CDR3 DNA sequence: TGTGCCAGCTTGAGTAGCGGGGCGGATACGCAGTATTTT.